These 29 T cell receptor beta chains originate from one sample sequenced in a study of response to subunit inactivated influenza vaccine (dated by TCRdb to 2016 to 2018). Library prep was done by RT-PCR. The instrument was an Illumina HiSeq 2500. TCRdb cleaned the public reads at Q25 with fastp, built clones with MiXCR and kept in-frame beta chains. CDR3 protein duplicates are merged, each entry listing the most common genes and DNA. Recorded for this sample are 650,000 to 850,000 distinct CDR3 sequences; approximately 15% of them occurred a single time. The ten largest clones take up roughly 6.4% of the sample. The sample was PBMCs from blood, taken 14 to 15 days before vaccination. The receptors shown here come from a man between 45 and 60 years old who received an inactivated influenza vaccine. Donor details come from another sample of the same person, matched by shared clones.

The chain recombines TRBV24-1 with TRBJ2-1; a weak D match, TRBD2 (6 bases). The CDR3 has 15 amino acids. In germline, CDR1 is KGHDR, CDR2 SFDVKD. The V and J ends lost 5 bases and 3 bases respectively, with 13 bases between them. CDR3 residues: CATSGVAEFYNEQFF. CDR3 coding DNA: TGTGCCACCAGTGGGGTAGCGGAGTTCTACAATGAGCAGTTCTTC.

The rearrangement links TRBV27 to TRBJ2-1, with TRBD2 matching 8 bases. Germline CDR1 MNHEY, CDR2 SMNVEV (reference sequence). V was clipped by 8 bases and J by 4 bases; unmatched bases: 13. The CDR3 covers 16 residues. Here the CDR3 reads CASALVSGTRYNEQFF. The CDR3 DNA reads TGTGCCAGCGCCTTGGTGTCAGGGACTAGATACAATGAGCAGTTCTTC.

The V and J genes are TRBV4-2 and TRBJ2-1; D call uncertain. V was cut by 3 bases and J by 5 bases, with 11 bases left in between. The germline CDR1 and CDR2 sequences are LGHNA and YNFKEQ. The CDR3 spans 14 residues. The CDR3, as DNA: TGTGCCAGCAGCCAGTGGACGGCTGACAATGAGCAGTTCTTC. Translating gives CASSQWTADNEQFF.

This clonotype occurred many times. This chain links TRBV20-1 with TRBJ1-1; D uncertain. V lost 5 bases, J lost 2 bases, and 18 bases lay in between. Germline V CDR1 and CDR2: DFQATT, SNEGSKA (reference sequence). CDR3 length equals 15 residues. The DNA of the CDR3 is TGCAGTGCTCTCTCTTATCAGGCACGAAACACTGAAGCTTTCTTT. It translates to CSALSYQARNTEAFF.

The V gene is TRBV7-2, the J gene TRBJ2-1; 7 nucleotides match TRBD2. The V segment lost 1 base and the J segment 10 bases; nucleotides outside the gene matches: 10. Germline-derived CDR1 and CDR2 are SGHTA and FQGNSA. The CDR3 consists of 15 residues. CDR3 residues: CASSLVVTVGGEQFF. The CDR3, as DNA: TGTGCCAGCAGCTTAGTGGTCACGGTCGGGGGGGAGCAGTTCTTC. The entire variable domain, with the rest obtained from reference TRBV7-2 and TRBJ2-1, is as follows: GAGVSQSPSNKVTEKGKDVELRCDPISGHTALYWYRQSLGQGLEFLIYFQGNSAPDKSGLPSDRFSAERTGGSVSTLTIQRTQQEDSAVYLCASSLVVTVGGEQFFGPGTRLTVL.

This clonotype was picked up a small number of times. The chain carries TRBV6-1 and TRBJ1-4; D is uncertain. Trimming took off 5 bases at V and 6 bases at J, with 10 bases between the two ends. CDR1 and CDR2 from the germline V gene are MNHNS and SASEGT. The CDR3 runs 13 residues. DNA for the CDR3: TGTGCCAGCAGTAGTGGTTACGATGAAAAACTGTTTTTT. Translating gives CASSSGYDEKLFF.

This clonotype was detected only a few times. The rearrangement uses TRBV12-3 or TRBV12-4 and TRBJ2-2; D possibly matches TRBD1 or TRBD2 (5 bases each). V lost 1 base and J 6 bases, leaving 12 bases between the germline ends. The CDR3 extends over 15 amino acids. The CDR3 reads CASSLGAGSAGELFF. CDR3 DNA sequence: TGTGCCAGCAGTTTAGGGGCAGGGAGCGCCGGGGAGCTGTTTTTT.

There are a few counts of this clonotype. The chain employs TRBV5-1 and TRBJ2-7; D perhaps matches TRBD1 (6 bases). Trimming left V 7 bases short and J 7 bases short, with 21 bases between. The CDR3 sequence is 14 residues long. CDR1 is SGHRS, CDR2 YFSETQ, per germline. The chain's CDR3 is CASYLGAGVKEQYF. The CDR3 DNA sequence: TGCGCCAGCTACTTGGGGGCAGGGGTCAAAGAGCAGTACTTC.

The chain recombines TRBV7-9 with TRBJ2-7; D is perhaps TRBD1 or TRBD2 (5 bases each). The V gene's germline CDR1 is SEHNR and CDR2 FQNEAQ (reference sequence). CDR3 length: 13 residues. V was cut by 5 bases and J by 3 bases, with 11 bases left in between. The CDR3 DNA reads TGTGCCAGCAGCCCCAGGGACGGCTACGAGCAGTACTTC. This codes for CASSPRDGYEQYF.

This clonotype showed up many times. The genes are TRBV6-2 or TRBV6-3 and TRBJ2-3, with D possibly TRBD1 on 7 matching bases. This CDR3 has 16 amino acids. Germline lookup yields CDR1 MNHEY and CDR2 SVGEGT. V was shortened by 3 bases and J by 2 bases, with 15 bases between the two germline ends. The CDR3 sequence is CASSYSDRDFTDTQYF. CDR3 coding DNA: TGTGCCAGCAGTTATTCAGACAGGGACTTCACAGATACGCAGTATTTT.

This clonotype has just a few counts. This sequence joins TRBV20-1 and TRBJ1-1; perhaps TRBD1 as D (5 bases). V was cut by 3 bases and J by 3 bases, with 11 bases left in between. The germline CDR1 and CDR2 sequences are DFQATT and SNEGSKA (reference sequence). This CDR3 has 13 residues. As DNA, the CDR3 is TGCAGTGCTAGGTCTGGCAGGGACACTGAAGCTTTCTTT. Translating gives CSARSGRDTEAFF.

This clonotype was seen a few times. This rearrangement joins TRBV5-1 to TRBJ2-5, with 14 bases matching TRBD2. The CDR3 length is 16 residues. Germline assignment: CDR1 SGHRS and CDR2 YFSETQ. Trimming cost V 4 bases and J 3 bases; bases outside gene matches: 5. CDR3 DNA sequence: TGCGCCAGCAGCGGGACTAGCGGGGGACCCGAAGAGACCCAGTACTTC. Translating it yields CASSGTSGGPEETQYF.

The sample holds a few counts of this clonotype. The chain couples TRBV18 to TRBJ2-2, with TRBD2 matching 9 bases. The CDR3 sequence is 18 residues long. J lost 1 base, V lost 0 bases, and 6 bases had no gene match. Germline V gene sequence: CDR1 KGHSH, CDR2 LQKENI. The CDR3 reads CASSPPGVAGENTGELFF. The CDR3 nucleotides read TGTGCCAGCTCACCACCAGGTGTAGCGGGAGAGAACACCGGGGAGCTGTTTTTT.

The chain employs TRBV24-1 and TRBJ1-1; D uncertain. V was cut by 2 bases and J by 2 bases, with 8 bases left in between. CDR1 and CDR2 (germline): KGHDR, SFDVKD. This CDR3 has 14 residues. Here the CDR3 reads CATSDSRGNTEAFF. The CDR3 DNA follows: TGTGCCACCAGTGATTCTCGGGGAAACACTGAAGCTTTCTTT.

The V and J genes are TRBV9 and TRBJ2-5; 10 bases map to TRBD1. CDR3 length equals 14 residues. J was trimmed by 5 bases and V by 3 bases; bases with no gene match: 4. Germline assignment: CDR1 SGDLS and CDR2 YYNGEE. The CDR3: CASSGDRGQETQYF. In DNA form, the CDR3 reads TGTGCCAGCAGCGGCGACAGGGGGCAGGAGACCCAGTACTTC.

The CDR3 region is CASKGLAYEQYF. In DNA, the CDR3 is TGTGCCAGCAAGGGACTAGCCTACGAGCAGTACTTC. The chain carries TRBV6-5 and TRBJ2-7, with 8 nucleotides matching TRBD2. With 7 bases clipped from V and 2 bases from J, the junction kept 1 base outside the gene matches. The CDR3 is made up of 12 amino acids. Germline V gives CDR1 MNHEY, CDR2 SVGAGI.

This clonotype was seen a few times. The chain employs TRBV18 and TRBJ2-3, with 8 bases matching TRBD2. Germline CDR1 is KGHSH and CDR2 is LQKENI. The CDR3 is made up of 16 amino acids. Trimming took 1 base from V and 0 from J; bases not matched to a gene: 3. CDR3 amino acids: CASSPLAGPSTDTQYF. For the CDR3, the DNA is TGTGCCAGCTCACCACTAGCGGGACCTAGCACAGATACGCAGTATTTT.

This clonotype was picked up many times. The chain carries TRBV3-1 and TRBJ1-1; perhaps TRBD1 as D (5 bases). V was clipped by 4 bases and J by 0 bases, with 9 bases between them. This CDR3 is built from 14 residues. Germline V lookup: CDR1 LGHDT, CDR2 YNNKEL (reference sequence). This CDR3 is CASSLTDMNTEAFF. The CDR3 region has the DNA TGTGCCAGCAGCCTGACAGACATGAACACTGAAGCTTTCTTT.

This clonotype was observed a few times. This chain connects TRBV20-1 to TRBJ2-1; D possibly matches TRBD1 or TRBD2 (5 bases each). The V end lost 5 bases, the J end lost 6 bases, and 20 bases lay between the germline ends. Germline CDR1 reads DFQATT; CDR2 reads SNEGSKA (reference sequence). The CDR3 runs 15 residues. CDR3 amino acids: CSALSGTRGPNEQFF. DNA of the CDR3: TGCAGTGCTTTGTCCGGGACCCGAGGTCCCAATGAGCAGTTCTTC.

This clonotype has more than one count but fewer than ten. The chain recombines TRBV7-2 with TRBJ2-3, with D tentatively TRBD2 (6 bases). Germline loops: CDR1 SGHTA, CDR2 FQGNSA. The CDR3 consists of 16 residues. The V and J ends lost 1 base and 3 bases respectively, with 14 bases between them. DNA of the CDR3: TGTGCCAGCAGCTTAGAGTTTTGGGGGAGGACAGATACGCAGTATTTT. The encoded protein is CASSLEFWGRTDTQYF.

The chain joins TRBV29-1 to TRBJ2-7, with 10 bases matching TRBD2. Looked up from germline, CDR1 is SQVTM and CDR2 is ANQGSEA. V was pared by 7 bases and J by 4 bases, with 7 bases of the junction left unmatched. The CDR3 covers 13 residues. This CDR3 is CSAWTSGWYEQYF. The CDR3 bases are TGCAGCGCCTGGACTAGCGGTTGGTACGAGCAGTACTTC.

This sequence joins TRBV9 and TRBJ2-7; unclear D gene. CDR1 SGDLS and CDR2 YYNGEE come from the germline V gene. The CDR3 length is 14 residues. V lost 4 bases to trimming and J lost 7 bases, with 18 bases between them. This CDR3 reads CASSPSFRRPEQYF. Here the CDR3 DNA reads TGTGCCAGCAGCCCCTCGTTTAGGCGTCCAGAGCAGTACTTC.

DNA for the CDR3: TGTGCCAGCAGCCCGCGACAGGGCCCCATCGAGCAGTACTTC. It yields the protein CASSPRQGPIEQYF. The rearrangement joins TRBV7-2 to TRBJ2-7; TRBD1 aligns across 7 bases. This CDR3 has 14 residues. Unmatched junction bases numbered 10, after V lost 5 bases and J lost 6 bases. Germline V gene sequence: CDR1 SGHTA, CDR2 FQGNSA.

The chain is built from TRBV4-1 and TRBJ2-5; no firm D call. Per germline, CDR1 MGHRA and CDR2 YSYEKL. This CDR3 comprises 16 residues. V was trimmed by 1 base and J by 4 bases, leaving 16 bases between them. CDR3 region: CASSQVGLVNRETQYF. The CDR3 DNA is TGCGCCAGCAGCCAAGTGGGGTTAGTAAACCGAGAGACCCAGTACTTC.

The V and J genes are TRBV14 and TRBJ2-4; D is unresolved. Per the germline V gene, CDR1 is SGHDN and CDR2 is FVKESK. The CDR3 is 15 amino acids. The V gene lost 5 bases and the J gene lost 2 bases, with 13 bases spanning the gap. The CDR3 reads CASSALTGPKNIQYF. The CDR3 DNA sequence: TGTGCCAGCAGCGCCTTAACTGGGCCCAAAAACATTCAGTACTTC. The full variable domain, in which reference TRBV14 and TRBJ2-4 provide the parts outside the CDR3, is EAGVTQFPSHSVIEKGQTVTLRCDPISGHDNLYWYRRVMGKEIKFLLHFVKESKQDESGMPNNRFLAERTGGTYSTLKVQPAELEDSGVYFCASSALTGPKNIQYFGAGTRLSVL.

This clonotype was seen a handful of times. The gene calls are TRBV14 and TRBJ1-1; D gene uncertain. This CDR3 has 13 residues. The ends were cut back, 2 bases at V and 8 bases at J, with 12 bases in the middle. Germline V gives CDR1 SGHDN, CDR2 FVKESK. CDR3 region: CASSQPLQREAFF. The CDR3 DNA follows: TGTGCCAGCAGCCAACCTTTACAGAGAGAAGCTTTCTTT.

This clonotype was seen a few times. This sequence joins TRBV7-9 and TRBJ2-5; D gene ambiguous. This CDR3 is 14 amino acids long. V lost 5 bases, J lost 5 bases, and 15 bases lay in between. Germline values: CDR1 SEHNR, CDR2 FQNEAQ (reference sequence). The CDR3 spells CASSPNPGWETQYF. In DNA form, the CDR3 reads TGTGCCAGCAGCCCCAACCCAGGTTGGGAGACCCAGTACTTC.

This clonotype was detected only once. Since no conserved phenylalanine or tryptophan closes the CDR3, a read error is the likely cause. The rearrangement uses TRBV6-4 and TRBJ2-5; D remains ambiguous. Germline CDR1 is MRHNA and CDR2 is SNTAGT. The CDR3 loop spans 13 amino acids. The V and J ends lost 0 bases and 7 bases respectively, with 9 bases between them. The CDR3 reads CASSDSSMGTQYL. The CDR3 region has the DNA TGTGCCAGCAGTGACTCGAGTATGGGGACCCAGTACTTA.

The chain joins TRBV20-1 to TRBJ2-3, with D uncertain. CDR3 length: 13 residues. Trimming stripped 7 bases from V and 2 bases from J, with 13 bases between. Germline CDR1 DFQATT, CDR2 SNEGSKA (reference sequence). The CDR3 protein is CSGYYTDTDTQYF. For the CDR3, the DNA is TGCAGTGGATACTATACGGACACAGATACGCAGTATTTT.